This TCR beta chain was sequenced for a study of shared clonotypes between healthy human individuals. Points from the study as a whole: The diversity represented, both genetic and in exposure history, was limited by few donors.

The germline CDR1 and CDR2 sequences are SGDLS and YYNGEE. This CDR3 region has 15 residues. The germline V and J ends were trimmed by 2 bases and 1 base, with 11 bases remaining between them. CD45RO-negative, CCR7-selected cells formed the naive CD8 fraction, which excluded terminally differentiated effector memory CD45RA+ cells. Sequenced by immunoSEQ multiplex PCR; TCRdb stores in-frame clones only, minus some. The sample carries some 2,100,000 clones, about 93% recorded once. In the case of this clone: What it binds is not known.

Sequencing was done on a sample of naive CD8+ T cells from PBMCs. The source is a man between 18 and 29 years old in good health. Some clones in this sample may be carry-over from other donors' samples. The chain carries TRBV9 and TRBJ2-3, with D possibly matching TRBD2 (5 bases). This CDR3 reads CASSVGRDGTDTQYF. The CDR3 region has the DNA TGTGCCAGCAGCGTTGGGAGAGACGGCACAGATACGCAGTATTTT.